The 29 T cell receptor beta chains below were found in one sample sequenced in a study of beta chain features in type 1 diabetes. Investigators reverse transcribed all isolated RNA, so they sequenced expressed TCRB transcripts. Here immunoSEQ multiplex PCR was the method, and the copy in TCRdb shows in-frame clones only, minus some. The repertoire has under 400,000 clones, roughly 12% of them found once; the top ten carry roughly 0.015%. Sequencing was carried out using naive CD4+ T cells from blood. These receptors were taken from a man aged 18 to 29 in good health.

This clone was recorded a few times. CDR3: CASSLFLGGANTEAFF. In DNA, the CDR3 is TGTGCCAGCAGCCTGTTTTTGGGCGGGGCGAACACTGAAGCTTTCTTT. This chain connects TRBV5-6 to TRBJ1-1; the D gene is possibly TRBD1 (5 bases). V was clipped by 4 bases and J by 1 base, with 17 bases between them. Germline assignment: CDR1 SGHDT and CDR2 YYEEEE. The CDR3 has 16 amino acids.

The genes are TRBV7-9 and TRBJ1-1; possibly TRBD1 for D (6 bases). Between the trimmed V and J ends, which lost 7 bases and 2 bases, there was a span of 14 bases. The germline CDR1 and CDR2 sequences are SEHNR and FQNEAQ (reference sequence). This CDR3 spans 14 amino acids. The CDR3 sequence is CASTLGQPNTEAFF. CDR3 coding DNA: TGTGCCAGCACCCTTGGACAGCCTAACACTGAAGCTTTCTTT. The full variable domain, with the rest looked up from reference TRBV7-9 and TRBJ1-1, is DTGVSQNPRHKITKRGQNVTFRCDPISEHNRLYWYRQTLGQGPEFLTYFQNEAQLEKSRLLSDRFSAERPKGSFSTLEIQRTEQGDSAMYLCASTLGQPNTEAFFGQGTRLTVV.

This clone was recorded a few times. The J gene is TRBJ1-1, the V gene TRBV5-4; D possibly corresponds to TRBD1 (5 bases). The CDR3 covers 14 residues. CDR1 and CDR2 from the germline V gene are SGHNT and YYREEE (reference sequence). Trimming pared 4 bases from V and 1 base from J, leaving 11 bases between. The CDR3 spells CASSRGDRNTEAFF. The CDR3 nucleotides are TGTGCCAGCAGCCGAGGCGACAGGAACACTGAAGCTTTCTTT. The whole variable domain, filled in from reference TRBV5-4 and TRBJ1-1, reads ETGVTQSPTHLIKTRGQQVTLRCSSQSGHNTVSWYQQALGQGPQFIFQYYREEENGRGNFPPRFSGLQFPNYSSELNVNALELDDSALYLCASSRGDRNTEAFFGQGTRLTVV.

This clone was seen only a few times. The CDR3 spells CASSRRLAGYNEQFF. DNA of the CDR3: TGTGCCAGCAGTCGCAGACTAGCGGGGTACAATGAGCAGTTCTTC. The chain joins TRBV28 to TRBJ2-1; 11 bases map to TRBD2. Germline CDR1 reads MDHEN; CDR2 reads SYDVKM. The CDR3 contains 15 residues. Trimming removed 5 bases from V and 4 bases from J; junction bases left unmatched: 4.

This chain connects TRBV6-6 to TRBJ2-5; a weak D match, TRBD1 (6 bases). V dropped 5 bases and J dropped 2 bases, with 12 bases sitting between them. The CDR3 runs to 14 residues. From germline, CDR1 is MNHNY and CDR2 SVGAGI (reference sequence). CDR3 protein: CASSQGGQQETQYF. The CDR3 DNA is TGTGCCAGCAGTCAAGGAGGACAGCAAGAGACCCAGTACTTC.

This clone turned up a few times. The chain uses TRBV15 and TRBJ2-3, with 10 bases matching TRBD2. V lost 1 base and J lost 2; bases outside the gene matches: 3. The CDR3 is made up of 16 amino acids. CDR1 is LNHNV and CDR2 is YYDKDF in the germline V gene (reference sequence). The CDR3 loop is CATSRGTSGVTDTQYF. CDR3 sequence (DNA): TGTGCCACCAGCAGAGGGACTAGCGGCGTCACAGATACGCAGTATTTT. The whole variable domain, remainder taken from reference TRBV15 and TRBJ2-3, is DAMVIQNPRYQVTQFGKPVTLSCSQTLNHNVMYWYQQKSSQAPKLLFHYYDKDFNNEADTPDNFQSRRPNTSFCFLDIRSPGLGDTAMYLCATSRGTSGVTDTQYFGPGTRLTVL.

The chain recombines TRBV4-2 with TRBJ2-1, with 16 nucleotides matching TRBD2. V lost 6 bases and J lost 5; bases outside the gene matches: 10. Germline assignment: CDR1 LGHNA and CDR2 YNFKEQ. The CDR3 sequence is 18 residues long. The CDR3 coding sequence is TGTGCCAGCAGGTCGGGACTAGCGGGGGGGCGTGGAAACAATGAGCAGTTCTTC. Amino acids: CASRSGLAGGRGNNEQFF.

A few counts support this clone. CDR3 sequence reads: CASSTRPLGLAGGPSTYNEQFF. For the CDR3, the DNA is TGCGCCAGCAGCACACGCCCTTTGGGACTAGCGGGAGGGCCCTCCACCTACAATGAGCAGTTCTTC. The chain carries TRBV4-1 and TRBJ2-1; 16 nucleotides align to TRBD2. The CDR3 consists of 22 residues. J was trimmed by 2 bases and V by 5 bases; bases with no gene match: 18. Germline lookup yields CDR1 MGHRA and CDR2 YSYEKL.

This clone was observed a few times. The chain carries TRBV23-1 and TRBJ2-5, with a tentative D call TRBD2 (6 bases). TRBV23-1 qualifies as an ORF whose function is uncertain. Trimming shortened V by 3 bases and J by 2 bases, and 19 bases separated the two germline ends. CDR3 length: 17 residues. The CDR3 is CASSQGRTHGGQETQYF. DNA of the CDR3: TGCGCCAGCAGTCAGGGACGCACTCATGGGGGGCAAGAGACCCAGTACTTC.

This clone occurred a few times. The V gene is TRBV7-9, the J gene TRBJ1-2; 9 bases map to TRBD1. Germline CDR1 and CDR2: SEHNR and FQNEAQ (reference sequence). This CDR3 region has 15 residues. The V gene end was trimmed by 5 bases and the J gene end by 13 bases; junction bases not matched to a gene: 17. The CDR3 spells CASSANRGPSNWSTF. The CDR3 bases are TGTGCCAGCAGCGCAAACAGGGGGCCCTCGAATTGGTCCACCTTC. Combining the CDR3 with reference TRBV7-9 and TRBJ1-2 gives the whole variable domain DTGVSQNPRHKITKRGQNVTFRCDPISEHNRLYWYRQTLGQGPEFLTYFQNEAQLEKSRLLSDRFSAERPKGSFSTLEIQRTEQGDSAMYLCASSANRGPSNWSTFGSGTRLTVV.

This clone has a handful of counts. The V and J genes are TRBV27 and TRBJ2-5; 9 positions agree with TRBD2. CDR1 and CDR2 (germline): MNHEY, SMNVEV (reference sequence). The CDR3 spans 16 residues. The V gene end was trimmed by 5 bases and the J gene end by 1 base; junction bases not matched to a gene: 8. This CDR3 reads CASSGRLAGLQETQYF. The CDR3 DNA follows: TGTGCCAGCAGTGGGAGGCTAGCGGGGCTCCAAGAGACCCAGTACTTC.

There are a few counts of this clone. Here the CDR3 DNA reads TGTGCCAGCACCCTAAAGGGGAGGCCCAGGAGTGAGCAGTTCTTC. Translated, it gives CASTLKGRPRSEQFF. The chain combines TRBV21-1 with TRBJ2-1; the table names TRBD2, a call not compared with the DNA. TRBV21-1 is a pseudogene segment. The CDR3 spans 15 residues.

This chain links TRBV4-3 with TRBJ2-1; D unresolved. CDR1 is LGHNA, CDR2 YSLEER, per germline. V gave up 4 bases and J gave up 9 bases, with 19 bases separating them. This CDR3 is 15 amino acids long. This CDR3 reads CASSRQQPQVSEQFF. CDR3 nucleotide sequence: TGCGCCAGCAGCCGCCAACAGCCACAAGTTTCTGAGCAGTTCTTC.

A few counts support this clone. V is TRBV29-1 and J is TRBJ1-2; 7 nucleotides match TRBD1. V trimming: 0 bases; J trimming: 4 bases; junction bases outside the gene matches: 20. Germline CDR1 SQVTM, CDR2 ANQGSEA. CDR3 length: 19 amino acids. The CDR3 DNA reads as TGCAGCGTTGAAGATGAGAGGGGACAGACCCAAGCCATTACCTATGGCTACACCTTC. It codes for CSVEDERGQTQAITYGYTF.

This clone was counted a few times. The chain is built from TRBV5-1 and TRBJ1-1; no reliable D call. There are 14 residues in the CDR3. V lost 0 bases and J lost 1, with 7 bases in between. Germline CDR1 and CDR2: SGHRS and YFSETQ. This CDR3 reads CASSLGLWNTEAFF. The CDR3 DNA sequence: TGCGCCAGCAGCTTGGGGCTTTGGAACACTGAAGCTTTCTTT.

The rearrangement uses TRBV25-1 and TRBJ1-2; maybe TRBD1 (6 bases). The CDR3 has 14 residues. The germline V and J ends were trimmed by 1 base and 2 bases, with 8 bases remaining between them. The V gene's germline CDR1 is MGHDK and CDR2 SYGVNS. CDR3 DNA sequence: TGTGCCAGCAGTGAATTTACAGGGAACTATGGCTACACCTTC. It translates to CASSEFTGNYGYTF.

This clone has more than one count but fewer than ten. CDR3 in DNA: TGCGCCAGCAGCTCAGGGACTAGCGGAATATATCCTAGCACAGATACGCAGTATTTT. It translates to CASSSGTSGIYPSTDTQYF. The rearrangement uses TRBV5-1 and TRBJ2-3; TRBD2 matches 11 bases. With 3 bases clipped from V and 0 bases from J, the junction kept 12 bases outside the gene matches. This CDR3 region has 19 residues. Per germline, CDR1 SGHRS and CDR2 YFSETQ.

The gene calls are TRBV7-8 and TRBJ2-7, with D maybe TRBD1 (6 bases). V gave up 5 bases and J gave up 2 bases, with 16 bases separating them. Germline lookup yields CDR1 SGHVS and CDR2 FQNEAQ. The CDR3 loop spans 15 amino acids. In DNA form, the CDR3 reads TGTGCCAGCAGCAACCGACAGGAGAGGACCTACGAGCAGTACTTC. Amino acids: CASSNRQERTYEQYF.

A note on this clone: This specimen includes other DNA sequences encoding the same CDR3. DNA of the CDR3: TGTGCCAGCAGCTTAGATCGGGACGAGCAGTACTTC. Encoded protein: CASSLDRDEQYF. The V and J genes are TRBV7-2 and TRBJ2-7; D uncertain. Germline CDR1 reads SGHTA; CDR2 reads FQGNSA. V was cut by 1 base and J by 5 bases, with 6 bases left in between. This CDR3 region has 12 residues.

This clone was seen a handful of times. CDR3 sequence: CASSPRGTSIEPQHF. The DNA of the CDR3 is TGTGCCAGCAGCCCCCGAGGAACCTCCATAGAACCCCAGCATTTT. V and J are TRBV11-2 and TRBJ1-5; D unresolved. Germline CDR1 is SGHAT and CDR2 is FQNNGV. The CDR3 sequence is 15 residues long. V dropped 5 bases and J dropped 10 bases, with 21 bases sitting between them. Using reference TRBV11-2 and TRBJ1-5 for the parts outside the CDR3, the full variable domain is EAGVAQSPRYKIIEKRQSVAFWCNPISGHATLYWYQQILGQGPKLLIQFQNNGVVDDSQLPKDRFSAERLKGVDSTLKIQPAKLEDSAVYLCASSPRGTSIEPQHFGDGTRLSIL.

This clone turned up a few times. The rearrangement uses TRBV21-1 and TRBJ2-7; the table assigns TRBD1, which was not confirmed against the DNA. TRBV21-1 is deemed a pseudogene. This CDR3 has 14 amino acids. The CDR3 bases are TGTGCCAGCACCCTCCGGGACATGGAGGCCGAGCAGTACTTC. This translates into CASTLRDMEAEQYF.

The gene calls are TRBV28 and TRBJ2-7, with 7 bases that match TRBD2. The CDR3 is made up of 14 amino acids. Germline assignment: CDR1 MDHEN and CDR2 SYDVKM. J was trimmed by 2 bases and V by 2 bases; bases with no gene match: 3. CDR3 nucleotide sequence: TGTGCCAGCAGTTTAGGTGGGAGGGCCTACGAGCAGTACTTC. It translates to CASSLGGRAYEQYF.

This clone appeared a few times. CDR3 region: CASSALTDTQYF. CDR3 in DNA: TGTGCCAGTAGTGCACTCACAGATACGCAGTATTTT. V is TRBV19 and J is TRBJ2-3; D not certain. The V and J ends lost 5 bases and 2 bases respectively, with 5 bases between them. Germline V gene sequence: CDR1 LNHDA, CDR2 SQIVND (reference sequence). The CDR3 is 12 residues long.

Remarks on this clone: This CDR3 is also generated by other DNA sequences in the sample. In nucleotides, the CDR3 is TGTGCCAGCAGCTTAGCATTGGCCTCGACAGATACGCAGTATTTT. Translation: CASSLALASTDTQYF. The chain employs TRBV7-2 and TRBJ2-3; D is ambiguous. The CDR3 contains 15 residues. CDR1 SGHTA and CDR2 FQGNSA come from the germline V gene. V was trimmed by 0 bases and J by 3 bases, leaving 10 bases between them.

This clone was picked up a small number of times. The chain combines TRBV29-1 with TRBJ1-1; D not resolved. The CDR3 has 12 residues. CDR1 is SQVTM and CDR2 is ANQGSEA in the germline V gene. V was trimmed by 1 base and J by 5 bases, leaving 8 bases between them. The CDR3 reads CSVEAGRTEAFF. CDR3 coding DNA: TGCAGCGTTGAAGCGGGGAGGACTGAAGCTTTCTTT. Together with reference TRBV29-1 and TRBJ1-1, the CDR3 gives the full variable domain: SAVISQKPSRDICQRGTSLTIQCQVDSQVTMMFWYRQQPGQSLTLIATANQGSEATYESGFVIDKFPISRPNLTFSTLTVSNMSPEDSSIYLCSVEAGRTEAFFGQGTRLTVV.

The chain couples TRBV29-1 to TRBJ2-4; D remains ambiguous. CDR3 length: 13 residues. Trimming cost V 0 bases and J 16 bases, with 19 bases left between them. Germline V gene sequence: CDR1 SQVTM, CDR2 ANQGSEA. The DNA for the CDR3 is TGCAGCGTTGAAGAAGAAGCAGGCGATGCCTTTTACTTC. It specifies CSVEEEAGDAFYF.

This clone was seen a few times. The chain recombines TRBV30 with TRBJ1-1; maybe TRBD1 (6 bases). The CDR3 runs 13 residues. Between the trimmed V and J ends, which lost 4 bases and 2 bases, there was a span of 11 bases. CDR1 and CDR2 from the germline V gene are GTSNPN and SVGIG (reference sequence). The chain's CDR3 is CAWTGTLNTEAFF. CDR3 coding DNA: TGTGCCTGGACGGGGACACTCAACACTGAAGCTTTCTTT.

The chain links TRBV4-1 to TRBJ2-3, with D unclear. Germline V gene sequence: CDR1 MGHRA, CDR2 YSYEKL. This CDR3 has 14 amino acids. The V end lost 0 bases, the J end lost 3 bases, and 7 bases lay between the germline ends. CDR3 DNA: TGCGCCAGCAGCCAAGATCGTTTAACAGATACGCAGTATTTT. Protein product: CASSQDRLTDTQYF.

This clone occurred a few times. The chain couples TRBV5-1 to TRBJ2-3; 9 nucleotides line up with TRBD1. The trim removed 6 bases at V and 2 bases at J, leaving 4 bases unmatched. The CDR3 has 14 amino acids. Germline V lookup: CDR1 SGHRS, CDR2 YFSETQ. The CDR3 protein is CASTRDRDTDTQYF. CDR3 DNA: TGCGCCAGCACTCGGGACAGGGACACAGATACGCAGTATTTT.